The 22 T cell receptor beta chains reported below all come from one sample, sequenced in a study of T cells in localized non-small cell lung cancer. The method was immunoSEQ multiplex PCR; TCRdb's version includes in-frame clones alone and lacks a portion of them. The sample lists roughly 67,000 clones; approximately 85% were seen once. Sample: peripheral blood, taken before any cancer treatment. The receptors stem from a female donor older than 55 with stage I lung adenocarcinoma.

The V gene is TRBV30, the J gene TRBJ2-3, with 8 bases matching TRBD2. Germline-derived CDR1 and CDR2 are GTSNPN and SVGIG (reference sequence). The CDR3 sequence is 16 residues long. Trimming at V came to 0 bases and at J to 8 bases, leaving 13 bases not matched to a gene. CDR3 in DNA: TGTGCCTGGAGTGTACTCAGCAGCGGGGGAAAGACTACGCAGTATTTT. Protein sequence: CAWSVLSSGGKTTQYF.

The table lists this clone with a few counts. This chain joins TRBV7-2 and TRBJ2-3; D uncertain. CDR1 SGHTA and CDR2 FQGNSA come from the germline V gene. The CDR3 length is 15 residues. Trimming removed 5 bases at V and 2 bases at J, with 14 bases between. The CDR3 DNA reads as TGTGCCAGCAGCCCAGGCCTGACCCACACAGATACGCAGTATTTT. It encodes CASSPGLTHTDTQYF.

The rearrangement uses TRBV28 and TRBJ1-1, with TRBD1 matching over 7 bases. The CDR3 is 14 residues long. V was pared by 2 bases and J by 5 bases, with 5 bases of the junction left unmatched. Per germline, CDR1 MDHEN and CDR2 SYDVKM. CDR3 in DNA: TGTGCCAGCAGTTTACAGGGGGGACGGACTGAAGCTTTCTTT. Translating gives CASSLQGGRTEAFF.

The chain uses TRBV11-2 and TRBJ1-1; 10 bases align to TRBD1. Germline CDR1 SGHAT, CDR2 FQNNGV. CDR3 length: 13 residues. Unmatched junction bases numbered 3, after V lost 6 bases and J lost 5 bases. CDR3 nucleotide sequence: TGTGCCAGCAGTTGGGGACAGGGGACTGAAGCTTTCTTT. Its translation: CASSWGQGTEAFF. Filled out from reference TRBV11-2 and TRBJ1-1, the complete variable domain reads EAGVAQSPRYKIIEKRQSVAFWCNPISGHATLYWYQQILGQGPKLLIQFQNNGVVDDSQLPKDRFSAERLKGVDSTLKIQPAKLEDSAVYLCASSWGQGTEAFFGQGTRLTVV.

The rearrangement links TRBV10-3 to TRBJ2-1, with TRBD1 matching 7 bases. Germline V gene lookup returns CDR1 ENHRY and CDR2 SYGVKD. The CDR3 contains 14 residues. The ends lost 11 bases at V and 1 base at J; junction bases unmatched: 8. CDR3 coding DNA: TGTGCCGTTAGGACAGGATGGTCCTACAATGAGCAGTTCTTC. It specifies CAVRTGWSYNEQFF.

This sequence joins TRBV5-1 and TRBJ2-3, with D unclear. Germline-derived CDR1 and CDR2 are SGHRS and YFSETQ. Trimming pared 0 bases from V and 0 bases from J, leaving 8 bases between. The CDR3 has 15 residues. CDR3 DNA sequence: TGCGCCAGCAGCTTGGAGGCATCTAGCACAGATACGCAGTATTTT. It codes for CASSLEASSTDTQYF.

This clone has a single count. This chain links TRBV10-2 with TRBJ1-5; 8 bases match TRBD1. J lost 1 base, V lost 8 bases, and 7 bases had no gene match. The length of the CDR3 is 15 residues. Germline-derived CDR1 and CDR2 are WSHSY and SAAADI. The CDR3 loop is CASADRGRSNQPQHF. Written as DNA, the CDR3 is TGCGCCAGCGCCGACAGGGGTAGGAGCAATCAGCCCCAGCATTTT.

The CDR3 region is CASSGTGNGYTF. As DNA, the CDR3 is TGTGCCAGCAGCGGGACAGGGAATGGCTACACCTTC. The chain is built from TRBV5-6 and TRBJ1-2; 9 positions agree with TRBD1. The V gene end was trimmed by 4 bases and the J gene end by 6 bases; junction bases not matched to a gene: 1. Germline CDR1 is SGHDT and CDR2 is YYEEEE. The CDR3 sequence is 12 residues long.

The V call is TRBV19, the J call TRBJ2-3; 9 bases map to TRBD2. Trimming removed 8 bases from V and 2 bases from J; junction bases left unmatched: 11. The germline CDR1 and CDR2 sequences are LNHDA and SQIVND (reference sequence). This CDR3 has 16 residues. CDR3 protein: CASGAGLAGTTDTQYF. CDR3 in DNA: TGTGCCAGTGGAGCGGGGCTAGCGGGAACCACAGATACGCAGTATTTT.

The chain is built from TRBV6-5 and TRBJ1-1, with D unclear. Trimming pared 8 bases from V and 1 base from J, leaving 11 bases between. This CDR3 has 13 amino acids. CDR1 MNHEY and CDR2 SVGAGI come from the germline V gene. CDR3 loop: CASAGSQNTEAFF. CDR3 nucleotide sequence: TGTGCCAGCGCAGGCAGCCAGAACACTGAAGCTTTCTTT.

This chain links TRBV5-6 with TRBJ2-7, with 7 bases aligning to TRBD2. The CDR3 sequence is 15 residues long. Germline CDR1 and CDR2: SGHDT and YYEEEE. V dropped 3 bases and J dropped 3; count of bases not matched to a gene: 9. CDR3 protein: CASSSPRPGGYEQYF. The CDR3 DNA reads TGTGCCAGCAGCTCCCCTCGTCCGGGAGGCTACGAGCAGTACTTC.

The chain couples TRBV27 to TRBJ2-1; D is unclear. This CDR3 region has 12 residues. Trimming left V 1 base short and J 10 bases short, with 8 bases between. The V gene's germline CDR1 is MNHEY and CDR2 SMNVEV (reference sequence). The CDR3 protein is CASSLLYVEQFF. CDR3 DNA: TGTGCCAGCAGTTTATTGTACGTAGAGCAGTTCTTC.

This chain links TRBV7-2 with TRBJ1-4; 11 bases fit TRBD1. The CDR3 extends over 16 amino acids. CDR1 and CDR2 (germline): SGHTA, FQGNSA. The ends lost 1 base at V and 5 bases at J; junction bases unmatched: 3. CDR3 amino acids: CASSLDGTGGNEKLFF. Written as DNA, the CDR3 is TGTGCCAGCAGCTTAGATGGGACAGGGGGAAATGAAAAACTGTTTTTT.

The CDR3 DNA reads as TGTGCCAGCAGTCCACGGGGGACTGCGAGCTCCTACAATGAGCAGTTCTTC. Its translation is CASSPRGTASSYNEQFF. This rearrangement joins TRBV27 to TRBJ2-1, with D possibly matching TRBD2 (6 bases). The V gene lost 5 bases and the J gene lost 0 bases, with 17 bases spanning the gap. Germline V gene data show CDR1 as MNHEY and CDR2 as SMNVEV (reference sequence). The CDR3 covers 17 residues.

The chain is built from TRBV10-1 and TRBJ2-7; weak D call: TRBD1 (5 bases). The CDR3 is 17 residues long. CDR1 is WNHNN and CDR2 is SYGVQD in the germline V gene (reference sequence). V lost 0 bases and J lost 1, with 16 bases in between. CDR3 sequence reads: CASSESRHRTTSYEQYF. As DNA, the CDR3 is TGCGCCAGCAGTGAGTCGCGGCACCGGACAACTTCCTACGAGCAGTACTTC.

J is TRBJ1-2 and V is TRBV11-3; D is unclear. The CDR3 runs to 15 residues. Trimming pared 1 base from V and 4 bases from J, leaving 13 bases between. The germline V gene has CDR1 SGHNT and CDR2 YENEEA. The CDR3 DNA is TGTGCCAGCAGCTTAGGAGGGAGTTCGGCCTATGGCTACACCTTC. This gives the protein CASSLGGSSAYGYTF.

The chain combines TRBV11-3 with TRBJ2-7, with 10 bases matching TRBD1. J gave up 4 bases and V 1 base, and 7 bases lay outside the gene matches. The CDR3 is made up of 16 amino acids. The germline V gene encodes CDR1 SGHNT and CDR2 YENEEA. The CDR3: CASSLGVGGQGYEQYF. CDR3 DNA: TGTGCCAGCAGCTTAGGGGTAGGGGGACAGGGGTACGAGCAGTACTTC.

This clone has only a few counts. The rearrangement links TRBV2 to TRBJ1-5, with TRBD1 as a possible D gene (5 bases). The CDR3 loop spans 15 amino acids. Germline V lookup: CDR1 SNHLY, CDR2 FYNNEI. V lost 6 bases, J lost 0 bases, and 12 bases lay in between. The CDR3 loop reads CASSRQSLSNQPQHF. Here the CDR3 DNA reads TGTGCCAGCAGCCGACAGAGTCTTAGCAATCAGCCCCAGCATTTT.

The gene calls are TRBV7-6 and TRBJ2-2; 10 bases match TRBD1. From germline, CDR1 is SGHVS and CDR2 FNYEAQ. V lost 5 bases to trimming and J lost 6 bases; unmatched junction nucleotides: 9. The CDR3 sequence is 16 residues long. The CDR3: CASSASTGGWAGELFF. The CDR3 DNA reads as TGTGCCAGCAGCGCCTCGACAGGGGGCTGGGCCGGGGAGCTGTTTTTT.

The chain has TRBV14 and TRBJ2-1; D is perhaps TRBD1 or TRBD2 (6 bases each). Trimming shortened V by 6 bases and J by 4 bases, and 13 bases separated the two germline ends. The length of the CDR3 is 14 residues. The germline gives CDR1 SGHDN, CDR2 FVKESK. CDR3 in DNA: TGTGCCAGCAGGTTGGGGGGCCTTTACAATGAGCAGTTCTTC. This translates into CASRLGGLYNEQFF.

V gene TRBV2 combines with J gene TRBJ2-7; D is ambiguous. Germline values: CDR1 SNHLY, CDR2 FYNNEI. This CDR3 region has 12 residues. Trimming left V 8 bases short and J 0 bases short, with 8 bases between. The CDR3 region is CASEQVSYEQYF. CDR3 nucleotides: TGTGCCAGCGAGCAGGTCTCCTACGAGCAGTACTTC. Drawing the rest from reference TRBV2 and TRBJ2-7, the complete variable domain is EPEVTQTPSHQVTQMGQEVILRCVPISNHLYFYWYRQILGQKVEFLVSFYNNEISEKSEIFDDQFSVERPDGSNFTLKIRSTKLEDSAMYFCASEQVSYEQYFGPGTRLTVT.

The chain combines TRBV7-3 with TRBJ1-2, with unresolved D. The V end was cut by 5 bases, the J end by 8 bases, with 15 bases between. The CDR3 consists of 13 residues. The V gene's germline CDR1 is SGHTA and CDR2 FQGTGA. CDR3 sequence reads: CASSLDGFMGYTF. CDR3 DNA sequence: TGTGCCAGCAGCCTCGACGGATTTATGGGCTACACCTTC.